A selection of T cell receptor beta chains follows, all from one sample in a study of blood T cell repertoires in COVID-19. Some clones are missing from TCRdb's copy, which holds only in-frame ones; the method was immunoSEQ multiplex PCR. Of about 100,000 clones in the sample, 70% to 90% are singletons; the top ten hold 2% to 2.5%. Source material: peripheral blood. The receptor set was obtained from a man aged 50 or older with active COVID-19. Both conserved end residues are part of each CDR3. A D gene is named only where the DNA matches it firmly. Clone size is shown for a subset of rows, as once, few, many or a class of expanded clone.

J	size	V	D	CDR3	DNA
TRBJ1-1	NA	TRBV13	TRBD1	CASSTDRAHTEAFF	TGTGCCAGCAGCACCGACAGGGCCCACACTGAAGCTTTCTTT
TRBJ1-1	NA	TRBV7-3	TRBD1	CASSKTGGGTEAFF	TGTGCCAGCAGCAAGACAGGGGGAGGCACTGAAGCTTTCTTT
TRBJ2-7	NA	TRBV7-2	TRBD1	CASSEAGTGVYEQYF	TGTGCCAGCAGTGAAGCCGGGACAGGGGTTTACGAGCAGTACTTC
TRBJ1-2	NA	TRBV18	NA	CASSLDTLNYGYTF	TGTGCCAGCTCCCTCGACACCCTCAACTATGGCTACACCTTC
TRBJ2-7	NA	TRBV7-2	TRBD2	CASSAHTRGEGAYEQYF	TGTGCCAGCAGCGCCCATACTCGGGGGGAAGGAGCCTACGAGCAGTACTTC
TRBJ1-2	few	TRBV4-1	NA	CASSQDNGGIYGYTF	TGCGCCAGCAGCCAAGATAACGGGGGGATCTATGGCTACACCTTC
TRBJ2-1	NA	TRBV4-3	TRBD2	CASSRTSGGLYNEQFF	TGCGCCAGCAGCCGAACTAGCGGGGGCCTCTACAATGAGCAGTTCTTC
TRBJ2-3	NA	TRBV9	TRBD2	CASSVGTSGPLTQYF	TGTGCCAGCAGCGTGGGGACTAGCGGGCCCCTTACGCAGTATTTT
TRBJ2-1	NA	TRBV5-1	TRBD1	CASSTPGTGSLREQFF	TGCGCCAGCAGCACGCCCGGGACAGGGAGTTTGCGGGAGCAGTTCTTC
TRBJ1-5	NA	TRBV7-2	NA	CASGQIQGNQPQHF	TGTGCCAGCGGACAAATCCAGGGCAATCAGCCCCAGCATTTT
TRBJ2-7	NA	TRBV7-2	TRBD1	CASSRTGTGSSYEQYF	TGTGCCAGCAGCAGAACCGGGACAGGAAGCTCCTACGAGCAGTACTTC
TRBJ1-1	NA	TRBV19	NA	CASSMKAAGNTEAFF	TGTGCCAGTAGTATGAAGGCGGCGGGGAACACTGAAGCTTTCTTT
TRBJ2-7	once	TRBV14	NA	CASSQGLRRTYEQYF	TGTGCCAGCAGCCAAGGGCTCAGGCGGACATACGAGCAGTACTTC
TRBJ1-5	few	TRBV21-1	NA	CASSKGAGANQPQHF	TGTGCCAGCAGCAAAGGTGCGGGGGCCAATCAGCCCCAGCATTTT
TRBJ2-1	once	TRBV5-1	NA	CASSRRDGDEQFF	TGCGCCAGCTCTCGCAGGGATGGTGATGAGCAGTTCTTC
TRBJ2-5	once	TRBV10-1	TRBD1	CASSESRGQTQYF	TGCGCCAGCAGTGAGTCGAGGGGGCAGACCCAGTACTTC
TRBJ2-7	NA	TRBV6-2/TRBV6-3	TRBD1	CASSRTGGKSYEQYF	TGTGCCAGCAGTAGGACAGGGGGTAAGTCCTACGAGCAGTACTTC
TRBJ2-2	NA	TRBV3-1/TRBV3-2	NA	CASSQVIRGLPNTGELFF	TGTGCCAGCAGCCAAGTGATTAGAGGGTTACCGAACACCGGGGAGCTGTTTTTT
TRBJ1-1	NA	TRBV12-3/TRBV12-4	NA	CASSLSGTEAFF	TGTGCCAGCAGTTTGTCGGGCACTGAAGCTTTCTTT
TRBJ2-1	NA	TRBV5-5	TRBD2	CASTTGRLAGANEQFF	TGTGCCAGCACCACCGGCAGGCTAGCGGGGGCCAATGAGCAGTTCTTC
TRBJ2-3	NA	TRBV28	TRBD2	CASRSPGGDTDTQYF	TGTGCCAGCAGGTCCCCGGGGGGGGACACAGATACGCAGTATTTT
TRBJ1-2	NA	TRBV6-5	NA	CASTLDRTYGYTF	TGTGCCAGCACTTTGGACAGAACATATGGCTACACCTTC
TRBJ2-2	NA	TRBV2	NA	CASSESVGGTGELFF	TGTGCCAGCAGTGAATCGGTGGGGGGAACCGGGGAGCTGTTTTTT
TRBJ1-2	once	TRBV6-6	NA	CAVKQFSDGYTF	TGTGCCGTAAAACAGTTCTCGGATGGCTACACCTTC
TRBJ2-3	NA	TRBV7-2	TRBD2	CASSQKAGGSTDTQYF	TGTGCCAGCAGCCAAAAAGCGGGGGGGAGCACAGATACGCAGTATTTT
TRBJ2-5	NA	TRBV5-4	TRBD2	CAISGGAEETQYF	TGTGCCATTAGCGGGGGGGCCGAAGAGACCCAGTACTTC
TRBJ1-1	NA	TRBV12-3/TRBV12-4	NA	CASSPDSLVEAFF	TGTGCCAGCAGTCCGGACAGTCTAGTTGAAGCTTTCTTT
TRBJ1-1	NA	TRBV6-5	NA	CASLRRENTEAFF	TGTGCCAGCCTTAGACGGGAAAACACTGAAGCTTTCTTT
TRBJ1-4	NA	TRBV5-4	NA	CASSLGGSGEKLFF	TGTGCCAGCAGCTTAGGGGGATCTGGTGAAAAACTGTTTTTT
TRBJ2-4	NA	TRBV3-1/TRBV3-2	TRBD1	CASSPRQGIAKNIQYF	TGTGCCAGCAGCCCAAGACAGGGGATAGCCAAAAACATTCAGTACTTC
TRBJ1-1	once	TRBV7-2	NA	CASSFLKGPEAFF	TGTGCCAGCAGCTTTCTTAAGGGGCCTGAAGCTTTCTTT
TRBJ2-3	NA	TRBV7-9	NA	CASSLVSGTSTDTQYF	TGTGCCAGCAGTCTAGTTTCCGGGACTAGCACAGATACGCAGTATTTT
TRBJ1-6	NA	TRBV18	NA	CASSGALGVSSALHF	TGTGCCAGCTCAGGGGCCCTCGGAGTCTCTTCGGCCCTCCACTTT
TRBJ2-7	NA	TRBV9	NA	CASSQGYEQYF	TGTGCCAGCAGCCAGGGATACGAGCAGTACTTC
TRBJ1-2	NA	TRBV19	NA	CASSAGPGYTF	TGTGCCAGTAGTGCGGGTCCTGGCTACACCTTC
TRBJ1-2	NA	TRBV5-1	NA	CASSPGQSLYGYTF	TGCGCCAGCAGCCCTGGACAGAGCCTCTATGGCTACACCTTC
TRBJ1-4	NA	TRBV7-2	TRBD1	CASNPGQGAGEKLFF	TGTGCCAGCAACCCCGGACAGGGGGCAGGAGAAAAACTGTTTTTT
TRBJ1-3	NA	TRBV6-5	NA	CASGLPAGNTIYF	TGTGCCAGCGGGCTCCCCGCTGGAAACACCATATATTTT
TRBJ2-1	NA	TRBV19	TRBD2	CASTVGTRGNEQFF	TGTGCCAGTACCGTCGGGACTAGAGGCAATGAGCAGTTCTTC
TRBJ2-5	once	TRBV9	NA	CASSGGGPAWETQYF	TGTGCCAGCAGCGGCGGGGGCCCGGCGTGGGAGACCCAGTACTTC
TRBJ1-1	NA	TRBV12-3/TRBV12-4	TRBD1	CASSLDRGTEAFF	TGTGCCAGCAGTTTAGACAGGGGCACTGAAGCTTTCTTT
TRBJ2-2	NA	TRBV6-5	TRBD1	CASRIETGAGELFF	TGTGCCAGCAGAATCGAAACAGGGGCCGGGGAGCTGTTTTTT
TRBJ1-4	once	TRBV10-3	TRBD1	CAISASDRGNEKLFF	TGTGCCATCAGTGCAAGCGACAGGGGTAATGAAAAACTGTTTTTT
TRBJ2-7	NA	TRBV4-1	TRBD1	CASSPLFGQDTYEQYF	TGCGCCAGCAGCCCGCTATTCGGACAGGACACCTACGAGCAGTACTTC
TRBJ2-1	NA	TRBV3-1/TRBV3-2	NA	CASSQDIPSNEQFF	TGTGCCAGCAGCCAAGATATTCCCAGCAATGAGCAGTTCTTC
TRBJ2-1	NA	TRBV5-4	TRBD2	CASSPRGGKDEQFF	TGTGCCAGCAGCCCCCGGGGGGGCAAGGATGAGCAGTTCTTC
TRBJ2-1	NA	TRBV5-1	NA	CASSLVSERYNEQFF	TGCGCCAGCAGCTTGGTGTCAGAAAGATACAATGAGCAGTTCTTC
TRBJ1-1	NA	TRBV29-1	TRBD1	CSVLVYRGSEAFF	TGCAGCGTCCTCGTGTACAGGGGATCTGAAGCTTTCTTT
TRBJ2-5	NA	TRBV10-3	TRBD1	CAISSPGTGVVETQYF	TGTGCCATCAGTAGCCCCGGGACAGGGGTTGTCGAGACCCAGTACTTC
TRBJ1-2	few	TRBV5-6	TRBD1	CASSLRQGDGYTF	TGTGCCAGCAGCTTGAGGCAGGGGGATGGCTACACCTTC
TRBJ2-7	NA	TRBV11-2	NA	CAEGRAYEQYF	TGTGCCGAGGGTAGGGCCTACGAGCAGTACTTC
TRBJ2-1	NA	TRBV7-2	NA	CASSSTGVAYNEQFF	TGTGCCAGCAGCAGCACCGGGGTAGCCTACAATGAGCAGTTCTTC
TRBJ1-2	NA	TRBV10-3	TRBD1	CAIRQGEAAGYTF	TGTGCCATCCGACAGGGGGAGGCGGCTGGCTACACCTTC
TRBJ2-1	few	TRBV18	TRBD1	CASSLDRVPYNEQFF	TGTGCCAGCTCACTTGACAGGGTTCCTTACAATGAGCAGTTCTTC
TRBJ1-1	NA	TRBV7-9	TRBD1	CASSSSDRAAEAFF	TGTGCCAGCAGCTCGTCAGACAGGGCGGCTGAAGCTTTCTTT
TRBJ1-5	NA	TRBV21-1	NA	CASSNPQGRDF	TGTGCCAGCAGCAACCCACAGGGTCGGGATTTT
TRBJ1-3	medium-sized	TRBV4-2	NA	CASSQDSPNAKGNTIYF	TGTGCCAGCAGCCAAGATTCCCCCAACGCTAAAGGAAACACCATATATTTT
TRBJ1-1	NA	TRBV30	TRBD1	CAWRRETGRNTEAFF	TGTGCCTGGAGGAGAGAGACAGGGAGGAACACTGAAGCTTTCTTT
TRBJ1-6	few	TRBV19	NA	CASSPPDRGSPLHF	TGTGCCAGTAGTCCACCGGACCGGGGTTCACCCCTCCACTTT
TRBJ1-1	NA	TRBV3-1/TRBV3-2	NA	CASSHPPGSLMNTEAFF	TGTGCCAGCAGCCATCCCCCAGGGTCCCTCATGAACACTGAAGCTTTCTTT